The 24 T cell receptor beta chains below come from one sample, sequenced in a study of spatial heterogeneity in lung cancer. In TCRdb, the 5' RACE reads were re-called with MiXCR into one record per CDR3 protein. Altogether tens of thousands of distinct CDR3 sequences are present, roughly 5.8% being singletons, with the ten largest covering around 10%. Time point meaning: sample taken at primary tumor resection. The study sequenced unsorted whole RNA from tumor, nontumor lung or frozen PBMC. The source was PBMCs, collected at surgery. The source of these receptors is a male donor with early-stage non-small cell lung cancer.

This clonotype occurred many times. V gene TRBV12-3 or TRBV12-4 combines with J gene TRBJ2-7; 12 bases fit TRBD2. The CDR3 runs 13 residues. J gave up 5 bases and V 6 bases, and 2 bases lay outside the gene matches. CDR3 DNA sequence: TGTGCCAGCAGAGGACTAGCGGGGAACGAGCAGTACTTC. Translation: CASRGLAGNEQYF.

For this clonotype: At one boundary the junction diverges from the germline segment, which might be a read error. The J gene is TRBJ2-2, the V gene TRBV19, with D possibly being TRBD2 (6 bases). This CDR3 is built from 14 residues. CDR1 and CDR2 from the germline V gene are LNHDA and SQIVND (reference sequence). The CDR3: CASAPGLNIGELFF. The DNA of the CDR3 is TGTGCCAGTGCACCGGGACTCAACATCGGGGAGCTGTTTTTT.

The genes are TRBV19 and TRBJ2-7; D remains ambiguous. V was cut by 1 base and J by 3 bases, with 4 bases left in between. The germline V gene has CDR1 LNHDA and CDR2 SQIVND (reference sequence). This CDR3 contains 12 residues. CDR3 DNA: TGTGCCAGTAGTATAGGTCGCTACGAGCAGTACTTC. Its translation: CASSIGRYEQYF.

This clonotype was recorded at least ten times. The chain is built from TRBV28 and TRBJ1-5, with D hard to call. Trimming removed 2 bases from V and 1 base from J, with 3 bases in between. CDR3 length equals 13 residues. From germline, CDR1 is MDHEN and CDR2 SYDVKM. The DNA of the CDR3 is TGTGCCAGCAGTTTAATGAGCAATCAGCCCCAGCATTTT. This sequence encodes CASSLMSNQPQHF.

In its sample, this clonotype was seen a few times. The chain carries TRBV7-8 and TRBJ1-5, with D perhaps matching TRBD1 (6 bases). This CDR3 contains 16 residues. V shed 1 base and J shed 3 bases, with 13 bases lying between them. Per germline, CDR1 SGHVS and CDR2 FQNEAQ. The CDR3 sequence: CASSLVTGWVNQPQHF. CDR3 sequence (DNA): TGTGCCAGCAGCTTAGTCACAGGGTGGGTCAATCAGCCCCAGCATTTT.

This clonotype was detected ten times or more. V and J are TRBV10-2 and TRBJ2-7; 8 nucleotides line up with TRBD1. The germline V gene encodes CDR1 WSHSY and CDR2 SAAADI. CDR3 length: 15 amino acids. Trimming took 5 bases from V and 2 from J; bases not matched to a gene: 8. The CDR3 DNA sequence: TGCGCCAGCAGTCCGGGACAGGCTACAACCTACGAGCAGTACTTC. The encoded protein is CASSPGQATTYEQYF.

This clonotype appeared many times. V usage is TRBV7-2 and J usage is TRBJ2-3; D call uncertain. Germline CDR1 SGHTA, CDR2 FQGNSA. V gave up 5 bases and J gave up 1 base, with 13 bases separating them. The CDR3 loop spans 15 amino acids. CDR3 loop: CASSRAGVGTDTQYF. CDR3 DNA: TGTGCCAGCAGCCGAGCAGGAGTAGGCACAGATACGCAGTATTTT.

This clonotype was recorded many times. The chain uses TRBV6-5 and TRBJ1-1; 7 bases line up with TRBD1. Trimming removed 6 bases from V and 1 base from J; junction bases left unmatched: 2. CDR3 length: 13 residues. Germline values: CDR1 MNHEY, CDR2 SVGAGI. CDR3 sequence: CASSRTGNTEAFF. The CDR3 nucleotides are TGTGCCAGCAGCCGGACAGGGAACACTGAAGCTTTCTTT.

This clonotype was picked up a small number of times. The J gene is TRBJ1-2, the V gene TRBV12-3 or TRBV12-4; no clear D. CDR3 length equals 12 residues. V shed 3 bases and J shed 6 bases, with 8 bases lying between them. The CDR3 here is CASSLGSNGYTF. The CDR3 bases are TGTGCCAGCAGTTTGGGGAGTAATGGCTACACCTTC.

This clonotype was observed many times. The chain is built from TRBV7-2 and TRBJ2-5; no definite D call. The CDR3 consists of 15 residues. V gave up 3 bases and J gave up 2 bases, with 13 bases separating them. Germline CDR1 and CDR2: SGHTA and FQGNSA. The CDR3 DNA reads TGTGCCAGCAGCTTCGGTAGCCTACCTCAAGAGACCCAGTACTTC. This codes for CASSFGSLPQETQYF. The full variable domain, with the rest looked up from reference TRBV7-2 and TRBJ2-5, is GAGVSQSPSNKVTEKGKDVELRCDPISGHTALYWYRQSLGQGLEFLIYFQGNSAPDKSGLPSDRFSAERTGGSVSTLTIQRTQQEDSAVYLCASSFGSLPQETQYFGPGTRLLVL.

The table lists this clonotype with many counts. The chain links TRBV3-1 to TRBJ1-6, with 7 bases aligning to TRBD1. The CDR3 is 14 residues long. Trimming removed 5 bases from V and 6 bases from J; junction bases left unmatched: 4. Germline lookup yields CDR1 LGHDT and CDR2 YNNKEL (reference sequence). CDR3 in DNA: TGTGCCAGCAGCAACCGGGACAGTAATTCACCCCTCCACTTT. It codes for CASSNRDSNSPLHF. The full variable domain, completed using reference TRBV3-1 and TRBJ1-6, is DTAVSQTPKYLVTQMGNDKSIKCEQNLGHDTMYWYKQDSKKFLKIMFSYNNKELIINETVPNRFSPKSPDKAHLNLHINSLELGDSAVYFCASSNRDSNSPLHFGNGTRLTVT.

This clonotype was recorded a few times. The chain uses TRBV5-4 and TRBJ2-1; D is perhaps TRBD1 (7 bases). Trimming took off 10 bases at V and 4 bases at J, with 24 bases between the two ends. The CDR3 covers 16 residues. Germline CDR1 SGHNT, CDR2 YYREEE (reference sequence). The CDR3 DNA reads as TGTGCCTTTATCCCCAGGGGGGCCCATGGATACAATGAGCAGTTCTTC. It yields the protein CAFIPRGAHGYNEQFF. Together with reference TRBV5-4 and TRBJ2-1, the CDR3 gives the full variable domain: ETGVTQSPTHLIKTRGQQVTLRCSSQSGHNTVSWYQQALGQGPQFIFQYYREEENGRGNFPPRFSGLQFPNYSSELNVNALELDDSALYLCAFIPRGAHGYNEQFFGPGTRLTVL.

This clonotype was found many times. V usage is TRBV12-3 or TRBV12-4 and J usage is TRBJ1-4, with 7 bases matching TRBD1. The trim removed 5 bases at V and 7 bases at J, leaving 7 bases unmatched. CDR3 size: 14 residues. CDR3 amino acids: CASSLRQGTEKLFF. The CDR3 bases are TGTGCCAGCAGTCTGAGACAGGGTACTGAAAAACTGTTTTTT.

This chain links TRBV20-1 with TRBJ1-5, with 7 bases aligning to TRBD1. The CDR3 is 18 residues long. V lost 0 bases and J lost 0; bases outside the gene matches: 11. Germline V gives CDR1 DFQATT, CDR2 SNEGSKA (reference sequence). The CDR3 spells CSARERDRSTYSNQPQHF. CDR3 nucleotides: TGCAGTGCTAGAGAAAGGGACAGAAGTACCTATAGCAATCAGCCCCAGCATTTT.

This clonotype appeared many times. This sequence joins TRBV3-1 and TRBJ1-6, with 9 bases lining up with TRBD1. V lost 6 bases to trimming and J lost 4 bases; unmatched junction nucleotides: 4. Looked up from germline, CDR1 is LGHDT and CDR2 is YNNKEL (reference sequence). The CDR3 contains 15 residues. CDR3 coding DNA: TGTGCCAGCAGGGGGACAGGGAGTTATAATTCACCCCTCCACTTT. The encoded protein is CASRGTGSYNSPLHF.

The CDR3 bases are TGTGCCAGTCCTTGGACTAGCCTCCCTAAAGAGACCCAGTACTTC. Residues: CASPWTSLPKETQYF. V and J are TRBV19 and TRBJ2-5, with TRBD2 matching 8 bases. This CDR3 has 15 residues. Germline V lookup: CDR1 LNHDA, CDR2 SQIVND (reference sequence). V lost 8 bases to trimming and J lost 3 bases; unmatched junction nucleotides: 11.

This clonotype was observed many times. This sequence joins TRBV12-3 or TRBV12-4 and TRBJ1-4; no definite D call. Trimming took off 1 base at V and 5 bases at J, with 8 bases between the two ends. The length of the CDR3 is 14 residues. In DNA, the CDR3 is TGTGCCAGCAGTTTAGTTGGCAGGAATGAAAAACTGTTTTTT. It is translated as CASSLVGRNEKLFF.

The chain couples TRBV20-1 to TRBJ1-2; 11 nucleotides line up with TRBD1. There are 13 residues in the CDR3. Germline CDR1 DFQATT, CDR2 SNEGSKA (reference sequence). V lost 4 bases, J lost 7 bases, and 5 bases stayed unmatched. CDR3 sequence: CSAIRTGGFGYTF. The CDR3 nucleotides are TGCAGTGCTATCAGGACAGGGGGCTTTGGCTACACCTTC.

This clonotype was observed many times. V usage is TRBV7-2 and J usage is TRBJ1-5; no clear D gene. Germline V gene data show CDR1 as SGHTA and CDR2 as FQGNSA. Deletions cut 3 bases from V and 3 bases from J, with 9 bases between. This CDR3 comprises 14 residues. CDR3: CASSFGLNNQPQHF. The DNA for the CDR3 is TGTGCCAGCAGCTTCGGGCTCAACAATCAGCCCCAGCATTTT.

This chain joins TRBV6-2 or TRBV6-3 and TRBJ2-3; D is undetermined. This CDR3 region has 16 residues. The V gene lost 0 bases and the J gene lost 0 bases, with 10 bases spanning the gap. Germline-derived CDR1 and CDR2 are MNHEY and SVGEGT. In DNA form, the CDR3 reads TGTGCCAGCAGTTACTCAGTGAAACGAAGCACAGATACGCAGTATTTT. Translating gives CASSYSVKRSTDTQYF.

V and J are TRBV10-3 and TRBJ1-1; TRBD1 matches at 11 bases. Germline V gene lookup returns CDR1 ENHRY and CDR2 SYGVKD. The CDR3 runs to 15 residues. V was clipped by 4 bases and J by 3 bases; unmatched bases: 4. CDR3 nucleotide sequence: TGTGCCATCAGTGGGGGACAGGGGGAATACACTGAAGCTTTCTTT. Amino acid sequence: CAISGGQGEYTEAFF.

This clonotype was recorded a few times. The chain couples TRBV5-1 to TRBJ2-7; 11 bases map to TRBD1. Germline V gene lookup returns CDR1 SGHRS and CDR2 YFSETQ. Trimming removed 4 bases from V and 2 bases from J; junction bases left unmatched: 11. The CDR3 runs to 17 residues. CDR3 region: CASSLLPPGQGAYEQYF. CDR3 in DNA: TGCGCCAGCAGCCTGTTACCCCCGGGACAGGGGGCCTACGAGCAGTACTTC.

The table lists this clonotype with a few counts. The chain uses TRBV20-1 and TRBJ1-1; D is possibly TRBD1 (6 bases). The CDR3 loop spans 15 amino acids. Germline V gene data show CDR1 as DFQATT and CDR2 as SNEGSKA (reference sequence). Trimming stripped 5 bases from V and 1 base from J, with 17 bases between. The CDR3 loop reads CSAPIPGHSNTEAFF. CDR3 DNA: TGCAGTGCTCCGATCCCGGGACATTCGAACACTGAAGCTTTCTTT.

This clonotype was seen at least ten times. This chain joins TRBV27 and TRBJ2-3, with a weak D call TRBD2 (6 bases). Germline assignment: CDR1 MNHEY and CDR2 SMNVEV (reference sequence). V was cut by 5 bases and J by 5 bases, with 11 bases left in between. The CDR3 length is 13 residues. The CDR3 sequence is CASSRMRGDTQYF. The CDR3 DNA follows: TGTGCCAGCAGTCGAATGCGGGGAGATACGCAGTATTTT.